Following are 26 T cell receptor beta chains from one sample sequenced in a study of T cells after yellow fever vaccination. MiXCR, run by TCRdb on the 5' RACE reads, gives a single entry per CDR3 protein. The data contain around 310,000 distinct CDR3 sequences, roughly 4.3% of them singletons. Here the sequenced sample was PBMCs, taken 15 days after the yellow fever booster vaccination. These receptors were taken from a man between 18 and 29 years old who received the YFV17D yellow fever vaccine.

In its sample, this clonotype was seen many times. This chain connects TRBV12-3 or TRBV12-4 to TRBJ2-7; 9 nucleotides match TRBD1. V was clipped by 5 bases and J by 8 bases; unmatched bases: 16. The CDR3 runs to 16 residues. DNA of the CDR3: TGTGCCAGCAGTCCGAATCCCCACAGGGGGCACATCCAGCAGTACTTC. Amino acid sequence: CASSPNPHRGHIQQYF.

This clonotype was observed a handful of times. V usage is TRBV20-1 and J usage is TRBJ2-1; no firm D call. V was trimmed by 2 bases and J by 1 base, leaving 6 bases between them. There are 13 residues in the CDR3. Per germline, CDR1 DFQATT and CDR2 SNEGSKA (reference sequence). The CDR3 loop reads CSARLLSYNEQFF. CDR3 DNA sequence: TGCAGTGCTAGATTACTGTCCTACAATGAGCAGTTCTTC.

This clonotype was detected only a few times. The CDR3 sequence: CASSLSGLQETQYF. The CDR3 DNA is TGTGCCAGCAGTTTATCGGGGCTCCAAGAGACCCAGTACTTC. This chain connects TRBV6-5 to TRBJ2-5; D could derive from TRBD1 or TRBD2 (5 bases each). Germline CDR1 is MNHEY and CDR2 is SVGAGI. This CDR3 contains 14 residues. Trimming left V 4 bases short and J 1 base short, with 10 bases between.

This clonotype appeared many times. One end of the junction fails to match germline, which may point to a read error. This chain connects TRBV5-1 to TRBJ1-2; TRBD1 aligns across 9 bases. Germline V CDR1 and CDR2: SGHRS, YFSETQ. The CDR3 contains 13 residues. Here the CDR3 DNA reads TGTGCCAGCAGCCTGGACAGGGGTTATGGCTACACCTTC. Protein: CASSLDRGYGYTF.

This clonotype was picked up a small number of times. The chain employs TRBV12-3 or TRBV12-4 and TRBJ2-7, with 8 bases fitting TRBD2. The V and J ends lost 3 bases and 7 bases, in that order; junction bases with no gene match: 17. This CDR3 is built from 17 residues. The DNA of the CDR3 is TGTGCCAGCAGTTTCCATTGGTCCCCCGGGGGGGCGGGAGAGCAGTACTTC. It yields the protein CASSFHWSPGGAGEQYF.

This clonotype appeared many times. V gene TRBV5-1 combines with J gene TRBJ1-1; D gene uncertain. This CDR3 comprises 14 residues. V lost 2 bases and J 8 bases, leaving 16 bases between the germline ends. Looked up from germline, CDR1 is SGHRS and CDR2 is YFSETQ. The CDR3 loop is CASSFSTSGFEAFF. As DNA, the CDR3 is TGCGCCAGCAGCTTTTCTACCTCGGGGTTCGAAGCTTTCTTT.

This clonotype was seen repeatedly, ten times or more. The chain couples TRBV18 to TRBJ2-7; the D gene is possibly TRBD1 (5 bases). V shed 6 bases and J shed 2 bases, with 17 bases lying between them. Per the germline V gene, CDR1 is KGHSH and CDR2 is LQKENI. The CDR3 runs 15 residues. CDR3 bases: TGTGCCAGCTCGCTTGGGGCCCCCGCAGCCTACGAGCAGTACGTC. It yields the protein CASSLGAPAAYEQYV.

This clonotype has ten or more counts. CDR3 DNA sequence: TGTGCCATCAGTGACGGACTTTCCCCCTACGAGCAGTACGTC. As protein: CAISDGLSPYEQYV. This chain connects TRBV10-3 to TRBJ2-7; perhaps TRBD2 as D (5 bases). The germline CDR1 and CDR2 sequences are ENHRY and SYGVKD. V lost 3 bases and J lost 2, with 11 bases in between. The CDR3 is 14 residues long.

This clonotype was observed at least ten times. This chain links TRBV27 with TRBJ2-3, with 8 nucleotides matching TRBD1. This CDR3 has 14 amino acids. Losses at the gene ends were 7 bases for V and 6 bases for J; bases not matched to a gene: 9. Per germline, CDR1 MNHEY and CDR2 SMNVEV (reference sequence). CDR3 sequence reads: CASKRTGWSDTQYF. The CDR3 coding sequence is TGTGCCAGCAAACGGACAGGGTGGTCGGATACGCAGTATTTT.

This clonotype was detected only once. The chain links TRBV12-3 or TRBV12-4 to TRBJ2-5; weak D call: TRBD1 (6 bases). This CDR3 has 16 amino acids. Trimming cost V 3 bases and J 1 base, with 15 bases left between them. CDR3 in DNA: TGTGCCAGCAGTTTCTCCACAGGGTCTTTCCAAGAGACCCAGTACTTC. It encodes CASSFSTGSFQETQYF.

In its sample, this clonotype was seen many times. The genes are TRBV7-2 and TRBJ1-4, with 10 bases fitting TRBD1. The CDR3 consists of 15 residues. Germline V lookup: CDR1 SGHTA, CDR2 FQGNSA. The junction had 6 bases not matched to a gene; V was cut back by 5 bases and J by 6 bases. CDR3: CASSARQGADEKLFF. The CDR3 region has the DNA TGTGCCAGCAGCGCGAGACAGGGGGCGGATGAAAAACTGTTTTTT.

This clonotype occurred many times. The DNA for the CDR3 is TGCGCCAGCGGAAGGGACTTTCCGCCGTACGAGCAGTACTTC. Amino acids: CASGRDFPPYEQYF. The chain recombines TRBV10-2 with TRBJ2-7; D is possibly TRBD2 (6 bases). The CDR3 is made up of 14 amino acids. V lost 8 bases and J lost 4, with 18 bases in between. The germline V gene has CDR1 WSHSY and CDR2 SAAADI.

This clonotype was counted at least ten times. The V gene is TRBV4-3, the J gene TRBJ2-7, with no clear D. The germline CDR1 and CDR2 sequences are LGHNA and YSLEER. Trimming shortened V by 1 base and J by 0 bases, and 10 bases separated the two germline ends. There are 15 residues in the CDR3. The DNA for the CDR3 is TGCGCCAGCAGCCAAGTCCACGACAACTCCTACGAGCAGTACTTC. Residues: CASSQVHDNSYEQYF.

The rearrangement uses TRBV24-1 and TRBJ2-1, with D possibly matching TRBD2 (5 bases). CDR3 length: 14 amino acids. V was trimmed by 3 bases and J by 7 bases, leaving 12 bases between them. Germline V lookup: CDR1 KGHDR, CDR2 SFDVKD. This CDR3 reads CATSDPGIRNEQFF. The DNA for the CDR3 is TGTGCCACCAGTGATCCGGGGATCAGGAATGAGCAGTTCTTC.

This rearrangement joins TRBV28 to TRBJ2-1; the D gene is possibly TRBD1 (7 bases). Deletions cut 6 bases from V and 2 bases from J, with 11 bases between. The CDR3 sequence is 14 residues long. Germline CDR1 MDHEN, CDR2 SYDVKM. The CDR3 reads CASRGGGPYNEQFF. Here the CDR3 DNA reads TGTGCCAGCAGAGGAGGGGGCCCCTACAATGAGCAGTTCTTC.

This clonotype was found a few times. This rearrangement joins TRBV5-5 to TRBJ1-1; D gene ambiguous. The germline CDR1 and CDR2 sequences are SGHKS and YYEKEE (reference sequence). V was cut by 2 bases and J by 3 bases, with 8 bases left in between. CDR3 size: 13 residues. The CDR3 region is CASSLWVDTEAFF. The CDR3 bases are TGTGCCAGCAGCTTATGGGTCGACACTGAAGCTTTCTTT.

This clonotype was counted only a few times. This sequence joins TRBV29-1 and TRBJ1-1; D unclear. Looked up from germline, CDR1 is SQVTM and CDR2 is ANQGSEA. Between the trimmed V and J ends, which lost 5 bases and 7 bases, there was a span of 17 bases. The CDR3 consists of 13 residues. CDR3 sequence: CSVSGMPENEAFF. In DNA, the CDR3 is TGCAGCGTTTCGGGGATGCCGGAGAATGAAGCTTTCTTT.

This chain connects TRBV5-6 to TRBJ1-5; no reliable D call. This CDR3 is 13 amino acids long. Germline V gives CDR1 SGHDT, CDR2 YYEEEE. Trimming shortened V by 4 bases and J by 11 bases, and 16 bases separated the two germline ends. CDR3 sequence (DNA): TGTGCCAGCAGCCGACGGGTTTCTTTGGCCCAGCATTTT. It yields the protein CASSRRVSLAQHF.

This clonotype was seen a few times. This sequence joins TRBV7-9 and TRBJ1-1; no clear D. Trimming took off 2 bases at V and 10 bases at J, with 8 bases between the two ends. Germline V gene sequence: CDR1 SEHNR, CDR2 FQNEAQ (reference sequence). This CDR3 contains 11 residues. CDR3 amino acids: CASSLNRRAFF. CDR3 in DNA: TGTGCCAGCAGCTTAAATCGTCGAGCTTTCTTT. Complete variable domain (other parts from reference TRBV7-9 and TRBJ1-1): DTGVSQNPRHKITKRGQNVTFRCDPISEHNRLYWYRQTLGQGPEFLTYFQNEAQLEKSRLLSDRFSAERPKGSFSTLEIQRTEQGDSAMYLCASSLNRRAFFGQGTRLTVV.

This clonotype was found many times. The chain links TRBV12-3 or TRBV12-4 to TRBJ1-1, with D hard to call. Between the trimmed V and J ends, which lost 2 bases and 1 base, there was a span of 2 bases. The CDR3 totals 12 residues. The CDR3 DNA reads TGTGCCAGCAGTTTATGGAACACTGAAGCTTTCTTT. Protein sequence: CASSLWNTEAFF.

This clonotype has a count of ten or more. The gene calls are TRBV6-6 and TRBJ1-5, with D unresolved. The CDR3 runs 14 residues. Germline V gene lookup returns CDR1 MNHNY and CDR2 SVGAGI (reference sequence). Trimming cost V 2 bases and J 6 bases, with 11 bases left between them. The CDR3 spells CASSYPGRRQPQHF. The CDR3 DNA is TGTGCCAGCAGTTACCCCGGGAGGCGTCAGCCCCAGCATTTT.

The chain couples TRBV9 to TRBJ2-7; no firm D call. Deletions cut 0 bases from V and 7 bases from J, with 17 bases between. The CDR3 is made up of 15 amino acids. Germline lookup yields CDR1 SGDLS and CDR2 YYNGEE. CDR3 DNA sequence: TGTGCCAGCAGCGTAGGTCACAGTTCAAAAGAGGAGCAGTACTTC. Its protein product is CASSVGHSSKEEQYF.

This chain connects TRBV7-2 to TRBJ2-5, with TRBD2 as a possible D gene (5 bases). Trimming cost V 2 bases and J 0 bases, with 16 bases left between them. Germline V lookup: CDR1 SGHTA, CDR2 FQGNSA. The CDR3 is 17 residues long. The CDR3 bases are TGTGCCAGCAGCTTACCAGTCGGGGTCGGAAACCAAGAGACCCAGTACTTC. Protein sequence: CASSLPVGVGNQETQYF. Full variable domain (outside the CDR3, taken from reference TRBV7-2 and TRBJ2-5): GAGVSQSPSNKVTEKGKDVELRCDPISGHTALYWYRQSLGQGLEFLIYFQGNSAPDKSGLPSDRFSAERTGGSVSTLTIQRTQQEDSAVYLCASSLPVGVGNQETQYFGPGTRLLVL.

There are many counts of this clonotype. V usage is TRBV6-2 or TRBV6-3 and J usage is TRBJ2-2; no reliable D call. Per the germline V gene, CDR1 is MNHEY and CDR2 is SVGEGT. The CDR3 has 12 residues. V dropped 6 bases and J dropped 1 base, with 3 bases sitting between them. CDR3 in amino acids: CASSRNTGELFF. The CDR3 bases are TGTGCCAGCAGCCGGAACACCGGGGAGCTGTTTTTT.

The chain recombines TRBV7-6 with TRBJ2-2; TRBD2 matches 12 bases. V trimming: 8 bases; J trimming: 3 bases; junction bases outside the gene matches: 10. Germline assignment: CDR1 SGHVS and CDR2 FNYEAQ. CDR3 size: 17 residues. DNA for the CDR3: TGTGCCAGCGGAACTAGCGGGGGGTACGGGGACACCGGGGAGCTGTTTTTT. This translates into CASGTSGGYGDTGELFF.

This clonotype was detected many times. The chain combines TRBV7-8 with TRBJ2-7, with 9 bases aligning to TRBD1. This CDR3 is 17 amino acids long. CDR1 is SGHVS and CDR2 is FQNEAQ in the germline V gene. Unmatched junction bases numbered 6, after V lost 0 bases and J lost 0 bases. This CDR3 is CASSLAAGQGSSYEQYV. CDR3 coding DNA: TGTGCCAGCAGCTTAGCGGCCGGACAGGGGAGCTCCTACGAGCAGTACGTC.